The T cell receptor (beta chain) described here comes from a study of T cells in Graves' hyperthyroidism and ophthalmopathy. Germline V CDR1 and CDR2: LNHNV, YYDKDF (reference sequence). The CDR3 runs 13 residues. V shed 8 bases and J 4 bases; nucleotides not matched to a gene: 5. Diagnostic assessment was based on clinical symptoms, serum thyroxine and TRAb, thyroid ultrasound and orbital computed tomography. Using RNA transcripts as the source, TCR beta CDR3 regions were amplified. The HTBI primer set drove a first-round RT-PCR of the TCR CDR3. MiXCR, applied by TCRdb to the multiplex PCR reads, yields one record per CDR3 protein. The sample contains 480,000 or so distinct CDR3 sequences, around an eighth of which appear only once.

Input material: blood. The clonotype was recovered from a woman aged 18-29 years with Graves' hyperthyroidism. The J gene is TRBJ1-2, the V gene TRBV15, with 9 bases that match TRBD1. CDR3 in DNA: TGTGCCACCGGACAGGGGACGGGCTATGGCTACACCTTC. It translates to CATGQGTGYGYTF.